The 12 T cell receptor beta chains below were found in one sample sequenced in a study of T-cell reconstitution after alpha-beta-depleted transplantation in children. Preparation of the TCRbeta library was carried out with unique molecular identifiers. TCRdb itself ran the PCR reads through MiXCR, one entry per CDR3 protein. Among 500,000 to 600,000 distinct CDR3 sequences listed, roughly 27% were seen once. Sequences were derived from PBMCs, sampled before TCRalphabeta/CD19-depleted stem cell transplant. These receptors originate from a boy younger than two with Wiskott-Aldrich syndrome, due to receive a stem cell transplant.

The sample holds a few counts of this clonotype. V is TRBV6-5 and J is TRBJ2-2; TRBD2 matches 7 bases. The CDR3 length is 16 residues. Germline loops: CDR1 MNHEY, CDR2 SVGAGI. J was trimmed by 0 bases and V by 5 bases; bases with no gene match: 6. DNA of the CDR3: TGTGCCAGCAGTCTACTGACTAGCCCGAACACCGGGGAGCTGTTTTTT. It translates to CASSLLTSPNTGELFF.

The V call is TRBV12-3 or TRBV12-4, the J call TRBJ2-7; possible D gene TRBD2, 6 bases. V lost 3 bases to trimming and J lost 7 bases, with 19 bases between them. There are 15 residues in the CDR3. This chain's CDR3 is CASSFQPSGVGEQYF. For the CDR3, the DNA is TGTGCCAGCAGTTTTCAGCCGTCGGGAGTTGGTGAGCAGTACTTC.

This chain connects TRBV11-2 to TRBJ1-2, with TRBD1 matching 7 bases. Trimming cost V 3 bases and J 8 bases; bases outside gene matches: 12. Germline CDR1 reads SGHAT; CDR2 reads FQNNGV. The CDR3 length is 15 residues. CDR3 DNA sequence: TGTGCCAGCAGCTTTAAGGGGGCGGGAAAGGACGGCTACACCTTC. This encodes CASSFKGAGKDGYTF.

This clonotype was counted a few times. The chain employs TRBV20-1 and TRBJ2-1; 7 nucleotides match TRBD2. This CDR3 region has 13 residues. The germline V gene has CDR1 DFQATT and CDR2 SNEGSKA (reference sequence). V lost 5 bases, J lost 3 bases, and 4 bases stayed unmatched. CDR3 in amino acids: CSAEAGIYNEQFF. The CDR3 DNA follows: TGCAGTGCTGAAGCGGGGATCTACAATGAGCAGTTCTTC.

This clonotype showed up just a few times. The chain uses TRBV5-1 and TRBJ2-2; the D is unclear. This CDR3 has 13 residues. The V gene's germline CDR1 is SGHRS and CDR2 YFSETQ. With 4 bases removed from V and 6 bases from J, the gap between germline ends came to 10 bases. The CDR3 spells CASSHAEAGELFF. The CDR3 coding sequence is TGCGCCAGCAGCCACGCAGAGGCCGGGGAGCTGTTTTTT.

Only a few counts were recorded for this clonotype. The chain recombines TRBV28 with TRBJ1-6; no reliable D call. Germline V lookup: CDR1 MDHEN, CDR2 SYDVKM. Trimming took off 5 bases at V and 6 bases at J, with 8 bases between the two ends. The CDR3 contains 13 residues. CDR3 in DNA: TGTGCCAGCAGTCAGGACCCTAATTCACCCCTCCACTTT. This translates into CASSQDPNSPLHF.

This clonotype was detected once. CDR3 DNA: TGTGCCAGCACGGCGCGAGGAGTTGGCTATAATTCACCCCTCCACTTT. Protein sequence: CASTARGVGYNSPLHF. V usage is TRBV27 and J usage is TRBJ1-6; D is undetermined. The CDR3 runs to 16 residues. From germline, CDR1 is MNHEY and CDR2 SMNVEV (reference sequence). The V gene lost 7 bases and the J gene lost 3 bases, with 16 bases spanning the gap.

The rearrangement links TRBV10-1 to TRBJ2-5; TRBD1 is a possible D gene (6 bases). Germline CDR1 is WNHNN and CDR2 is SYGVQD (reference sequence). The V end was cut by 0 bases, the J end by 4 bases, with 12 bases between. This CDR3 region has 15 residues. The CDR3 DNA sequence: TGCGCCAGCAGTGAGTCGGGGACACCTTTAGAGACCCAGTACTTC. Residues: CASSESGTPLETQYF.

This rearrangement joins TRBV10-3 to TRBJ2-1; no firm D call. This CDR3 region has 14 residues. V dropped 0 bases and J dropped 4 bases, with 7 bases sitting between them. The germline gives CDR1 ENHRY, CDR2 SYGVKD. CDR3 sequence: CAISESVGYNEQFF. The CDR3 nucleotides read TGTGCCATCAGTGAGTCGGTGGGGTACAATGAGCAGTTCTTC.

V is TRBV5-1 and J is TRBJ1-4; 8 positions agree with TRBD1. The CDR3 loop spans 16 amino acids. CDR1 is SGHRS, CDR2 YFSETQ, per germline. V dropped 2 bases and J dropped 6; count of bases not matched to a gene: 9. The chain's CDR3 is CASSLTAGGLDEKLFF. In DNA form, the CDR3 reads TGCGCCAGCAGCTTAACCGCAGGGGGCCTGGATGAAAAACTGTTTTTT.

The chain uses TRBV7-9 and TRBJ1-1, with TRBD1 matching 7 bases. Trimming removed 8 bases from V and 3 bases from J; junction bases left unmatched: 9. The V gene's germline CDR1 is SEHNR and CDR2 FQNEAQ (reference sequence). The CDR3 extends over 14 amino acids. CDR3 region: CASDRVLLDTEAFF. Written as DNA, the CDR3 is TGTGCCAGCGACAGGGTTTTGTTGGACACTGAAGCTTTCTTT.

This chain joins TRBV5-1 and TRBJ2-5; 8 positions agree with TRBD2. This CDR3 has 17 residues. V shed 0 bases, J shed 0 bases, and the junction held 7 bases outside the gene matches. Germline lookup yields CDR1 SGHRS and CDR2 YFSETQ. For the CDR3, the DNA is TGCGCCAGCAGCTTGGGGGTAGCGGGGTCGTACCAAGAGACCCAGTACTTC. Translated: CASSLGVAGSYQETQYF.